Following are 5 T cell receptor beta chains from one sample sequenced in a study of early T cells in non-severe SARS-CoV-2 infection. TCRdb re-called the 5' RACE reads with MiXCR, one entry per CDR3 protein. The table lists about 80,000 distinct CDR3 sequences, over 4% of them singletons. The sample consisted of whole blood, taken at baseline. The receptors here all came from an adult who was a healthcare worker with PCR-confirmed SARS-CoV-2 infection or an uninfected control (not recorded which).

As concerns this clonotype: One junction end does not reproduce the germline sequence, and a read error may be involved. The J gene is TRBJ1-3, the V gene TRBV7-9; D gene ambiguous. This CDR3 contains 12 residues. Germline V CDR1 and CDR2: SEHNR, FQNEAQ (reference sequence). The CDR3, as DNA: TGTGCCTGCAGCTTAAGGGGAAACACCATATATTTT. Its translation: CACSLRGNTIYF.

This clonotype came up many times. The rearrangement uses TRBV7-2 and TRBJ1-3; 8 bases agree with TRBD1. This CDR3 is 17 amino acids long. CDR1 and CDR2 from the germline V gene are SGHTA and FQGNSA. Trimming took 3 bases from V and 0 from J; bases not matched to a gene: 7. As DNA, the CDR3 is TGTGCCAGCAGCTTTGGGACAGGACTTAACTCTGGAAACACCATATATTTT. Translating gives CASSFGTGLNSGNTIYF. Complete variable domain (other parts from reference TRBV7-2 and TRBJ1-3): GAGVSQSPSNKVTEKGKDVELRCDPISGHTALYWYRQSLGQGLEFLIYFQGNSAPDKSGLPSDRFSAERTGGSVSTLTIQRTQQEDSAVYLCASSFGTGLNSGNTIYFGEGSWLTVV.

This clonotype was observed many times. The chain is built from TRBV4-2 and TRBJ1-6, with D tentatively TRBD1 (6 bases). V lost 0 bases and J 3 bases, leaving 9 bases between the germline ends. The length of the CDR3 is 16 residues. From germline, CDR1 is LGHNA and CDR2 YNFKEQ. CDR3 protein: CASSQEEGHYNSPLHF. DNA for the CDR3: TGTGCCAGCAGCCAAGAAGAGGGACACTATAATTCACCCCTCCACTTT.

This clonotype was counted many times. This chain connects TRBV3-1 to TRBJ1-1, with D tentatively TRBD1 (5 bases). The CDR3 is 15 amino acids. CDR1 LGHDT and CDR2 YNNKEL come from the germline V gene (reference sequence). The V end lost 1 base, the J end lost 3 bases, and 12 bases lay between the germline ends. The CDR3 region has the DNA TGTGCCAGCAGCCAAGTCTTCCAGGGTGACACTGAAGCTTTCTTT. Its protein product is CASSQVFQGDTEAFF.

This clonotype was seen many times. The gene calls are TRBV18 and TRBJ2-6; no definite D call. The germline CDR1 and CDR2 sequences are KGHSH and LQKENI. The V end was cut by 2 bases, the J end by 4 bases, with 12 bases between. This CDR3 is built from 16 residues. The CDR3 sequence is CASSPVLGSGANVLTF. The CDR3 coding sequence is TGTGCCAGCTCACCAGTTTTAGGTTCCGGGGCCAACGTCCTGACTTTC.